This entry lists 18 T cell receptor beta chains sequenced from one sample in a study of cytomegalovirus exposure and HLA in healthy donors. The PCR made use of 60 Vbeta and 13 Jbeta primers. Sequencing used immunoSEQ multiplex PCR; TCRdb keeps in-frame clones, though not all of them. The profile shows approximately 140,000 clones, around 82% of them singletons. The sequenced material came from PBMCs. Source of these receptors: a middle-aged woman in good health and CMV-seropositive.

This clone turned up a few times. V gene TRBV15 combines with J gene TRBJ2-2; D possibly corresponds to TRBD2 (5 bases). Trimming cost V 7 bases and J 5 bases, with 17 bases left between them. The CDR3 sequence is 15 residues long. CDR1 and CDR2 (germline): LNHNV, YYDKDF (reference sequence). The CDR3 reads CATKREGLGTGELFF. The CDR3 bases are TGTGCCACCAAGAGGGAAGGGTTAGGGACCGGGGAGCTGTTTTTT.

The gene calls are TRBV7-8 and TRBJ2-1, with 14 positions matching TRBD2. CDR1 and CDR2 from the germline V gene are SGHVS and FQNEAQ. Losses at the gene ends were 5 bases for V and 10 bases for J; bases not matched to a gene: 7. This CDR3 region has 15 residues. CDR3 sequence reads: CASSSGTSGSWEQFF. CDR3 DNA sequence: TGTGCCAGCAGCAGCGGGACTAGCGGGAGTTGGGAGCAGTTCTTC.

The chain combines TRBV5-4 with TRBJ2-5; 10 bases are a match to TRBD1. CDR3 length: 15 residues. Per germline, CDR1 SGHNT and CDR2 YYREEE (reference sequence). The V gene end was trimmed by 4 bases and the J gene end by 3 bases; junction bases not matched to a gene: 6. CDR3 DNA sequence: TGTGCCAGCAGCCCGACGGGGACAGGGGAAGAGACCCAGTACTTC. This translates into CASSPTGTGEETQYF.

This clone turned up a few times. V and J are TRBV10-3 and TRBJ2-1; TRBD2 aligns across 9 bases. The germline CDR1 and CDR2 sequences are ENHRY and SYGVKD. The V and J ends lost 3 bases and 6 bases, in that order; junction bases with no gene match: 9. This CDR3 is 16 amino acids long. The CDR3 DNA reads TGTGCCATCAGTGACCCCACTAGCGGGCTCTCCAATGAGCAGTTCTTC. Its translation is CAISDPTSGLSNEQFF.

V usage is TRBV4-2 and J usage is TRBJ1-1; a possible D gene is TRBD1 (6 bases). This CDR3 is 14 amino acids long. Germline V gene sequence: CDR1 LGHNA, CDR2 YNFKEQ. Trimming cost V 4 bases and J 2 bases, with 11 bases left between them. DNA for the CDR3: TGTGCCAGCAGCCGACAGACAGGCAACACTGAAGCTTTCTTT. It encodes CASSRQTGNTEAFF.

The chain recombines TRBV6-1 with TRBJ1-2, with no clear D. Germline loops: CDR1 MNHNS, CDR2 SASEGT. V lost 0 bases to trimming and J lost 0 bases, with 20 bases between them. The CDR3 length is 19 residues. CDR3 nucleotides: TGTGCCAGCAGTGAAGCAACTAGTAGGGTGGATCGAGCTAACTATGGCTACACCTTC. Its translation: CASSEATSRVDRANYGYTF.

This chain uses TRBV7-2 with TRBJ2-3; 7 positions agree with TRBD2. The CDR3 runs to 16 residues. V shed 5 bases, J shed 5 bases, and the junction held 13 bases outside the gene matches. Germline V gene sequence: CDR1 SGHTA, CDR2 FQGNSA. In nucleotides, the CDR3 is TGTGCCAGCAGCCCAATCGGCGGGAGAGTGAGAGATACGCAGTATTTT. The encoded protein is CASSPIGGRVRDTQYF.

The chain carries TRBV29-1 and TRBJ2-1; 12 bases match TRBD1. The V gene's germline CDR1 is SQVTM and CDR2 ANQGSEA. CDR3 size: 13 residues. J gave up 8 bases and V 6 bases, and 5 bases lay outside the gene matches. CDR3 bases: TGCAGCGTAGCCGGGACAGGGGGCCATGAGCAGTTCTTC. It specifies CSVAGTGGHEQFF.

The rearrangement uses TRBV6-5 and TRBJ1-2; TRBD1 is a possible D gene (5 bases). The CDR3 extends over 16 amino acids. The V end was cut by 4 bases, the J end by 4 bases, with 19 bases between. Germline V lookup: CDR1 MNHEY, CDR2 SVGAGI. The DNA for the CDR3 is TGTGCCAGCAGTTGGGGCACAGCCGGACCTATCTATGGCTACACCTTC. The encoded protein is CASSWGTAGPIYGYTF.

The J gene is TRBJ2-2, the V gene TRBV6-1; 8 bases fit TRBD1. This CDR3 has 15 amino acids. The V and J ends lost 6 bases and 4 bases, in that order; junction bases with no gene match: 7. From germline, CDR1 is MNHNS and CDR2 SASEGT. The CDR3 coding sequence is TGTGCCAGCAGGGGGCGGACAGGGAGCACCGGGGAGCTGTTTTTT. This codes for CASRGRTGSTGELFF.

This clone appeared a few times. This chain links TRBV7-9 with TRBJ1-1; a weak D match, TRBD1 (5 bases). Germline V gene data show CDR1 as SEHNR and CDR2 as FQNEAQ (reference sequence). V lost 0 bases and J 5 bases, leaving 10 bases between the germline ends. The CDR3 runs 14 residues. CDR3 nucleotide sequence: TGTGCCAGCAGCTTAGCGGTCGACAGAACTGAAGCTTTCTTT. This codes for CASSLAVDRTEAFF.

The rearrangement links TRBV11-3 to TRBJ2-1; 7 bases match TRBD2. CDR3 length equals 15 residues. V was clipped by 5 bases and J by 3 bases; unmatched bases: 7. The germline gives CDR1 SGHNT, CDR2 YENEEA. DNA for the CDR3: TGTGCCAGCAGCCCTGGACTAGGGGTCTACAATGAGCAGTTCTTC. Translation gives CASSPGLGVYNEQFF. Using reference TRBV11-3 and TRBJ2-1 for the parts outside the CDR3, the full variable domain is EAGVVQSPRYKIIEKKQPVAFWCNPISGHNTLYWYLQNLGQGPELLIRYENEEAVDDSQLPKDRFSAERLKGVDSTLKIQPAELGDSAVYLCASSPGLGVYNEQFFGPGTRLTVL.

The chain carries TRBV5-1 and TRBJ2-1; 9 nucleotides match TRBD1. V lost 7 bases to trimming and J lost 4 bases; unmatched junction nucleotides: 3. Germline CDR1 SGHRS, CDR2 YFSETQ. The CDR3 is made up of 13 amino acids. For the CDR3, the DNA is TGCGCCAGCCAGGGACAGGGTTACAATGAGCAGTTCTTC. Translating it yields CASQGQGYNEQFF.

J is TRBJ2-1 and V is TRBV28, with 7 positions matching TRBD2. The CDR3 length is 16 residues. J lost 4 bases, V lost 6 bases, and 12 bases had no gene match. Germline assignment: CDR1 MDHEN and CDR2 SYDVKM. The CDR3 sequence is CASRPSGKVLYNEQFF. The CDR3 DNA reads as TGTGCCAGCAGACCAAGCGGGAAGGTCCTATACAATGAGCAGTTCTTC.

This chain connects TRBV23-1 to TRBJ2-2; TRBD2 matches at 7 bases. TRBV23-1 is known as an ORF, though its function is uncertain. With V trimmed by 2 bases and J by 4 bases, 7 bases remained unmatched. The CDR3 is 16 residues long. DNA of the CDR3: TGCGCCAGCAGTCAACGGCGGGAGTGTAGCACCGGGGAGCTGTTTTTT. It yields the protein CASSQRRECSTGELFF.

The CDR3 protein is CASSFYRGRVVTEAFF. The CDR3 DNA reads TGTGCCAGCAGCTTCTACAGGGGGCGCGTGGTCACTGAAGCTTTCTTT. This rearrangement joins TRBV14 to TRBJ1-1; 9 nucleotides match TRBD1. The length of the CDR3 is 16 residues. V was clipped by 5 bases and J by 4 bases; unmatched bases: 11. Germline V gives CDR1 SGHDN, CDR2 FVKESK.

This chain connects TRBV5-1 to TRBJ1-4; 10 bases are shared with TRBD1. Germline V CDR1 and CDR2: SGHRS, YFSETQ. The V gene end was trimmed by 4 bases and the J gene end by 6 bases; junction bases not matched to a gene: 6. There are 15 residues in the CDR3. The CDR3 sequence: CASSPDRGPDEKLFF. CDR3 nucleotide sequence: TGCGCCAGCAGCCCCGACAGGGGGCCAGATGAAAAACTGTTTTTT.

The genes are TRBV19 and TRBJ2-2; D may be TRBD2 (5 bases). CDR3 length equals 14 residues. V lost 3 bases and J lost 5, with 10 bases in between. In germline, CDR1 is LNHDA, CDR2 SQIVND (reference sequence). CDR3 sequence reads: CASSILGETGELFF. The CDR3, as DNA: TGTGCCAGTAGTATTCTCGGGGAAACCGGGGAGCTGTTTTTT.